This record looks at one TCR beta chain sequence and its context. Its antigen is unknown. CDR1 and CDR2 from the germline V gene are MDHEN and SYDVKM. V was shortened by 8 bases and J by 4 bases, with 21 bases between the two germline ends. The length of the CDR3 is 15 residues. Researchers ran the PCR with 60 Vbeta and 13 Jbeta primers. Repertoires were generated with immunoSEQ multiplex PCR, while TCRdb's copy carries only in-frame clones and drops some. This table holds under 110,000 clones, approximately 71% found once. The data are from a study of cytomegalovirus exposure and HLA in healthy donors. Study-wide findings and caveats: Per a later analysis, HLA-associated TCR beta chains showed more clonal expansion than other, equally common TCR beta chains.

This chain uses TRBV28 with TRBJ2-7; maybe TRBD2 (7 bases). This receptor was obtained from a man aged 40-49 years in good health and CMV-seronegative. Material: PBMCs. CDR3 residues: CASQLFWRGPYEQYF. The CDR3 coding sequence is TGTGCCAGCCAGCTTTTCTGGCGGGGGCCTTACGAGCAGTACTTC.